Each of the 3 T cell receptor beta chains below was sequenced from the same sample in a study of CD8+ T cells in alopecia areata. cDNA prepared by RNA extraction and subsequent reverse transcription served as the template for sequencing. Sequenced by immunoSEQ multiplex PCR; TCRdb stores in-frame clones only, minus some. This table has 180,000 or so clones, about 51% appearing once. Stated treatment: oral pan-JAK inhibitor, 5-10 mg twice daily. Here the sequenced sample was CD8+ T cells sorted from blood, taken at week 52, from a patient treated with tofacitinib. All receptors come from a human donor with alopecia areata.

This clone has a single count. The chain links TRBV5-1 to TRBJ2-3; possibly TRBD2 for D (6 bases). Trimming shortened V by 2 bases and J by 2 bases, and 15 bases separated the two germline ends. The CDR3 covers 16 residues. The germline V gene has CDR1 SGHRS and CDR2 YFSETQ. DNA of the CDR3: TGCGCCAGCAGCTTAATGGCGGGACCCTCCACAGATACGCAGTATTTT. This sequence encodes CASSLMAGPSTDTQYF.

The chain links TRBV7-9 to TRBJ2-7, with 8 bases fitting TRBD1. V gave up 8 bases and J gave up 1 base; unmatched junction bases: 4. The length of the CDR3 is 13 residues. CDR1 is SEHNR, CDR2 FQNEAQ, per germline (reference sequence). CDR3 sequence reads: CASAGQASYEQYF. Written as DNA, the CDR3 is TGTGCCAGCGCGGGACAGGCGTCCTACGAGCAGTACTTC. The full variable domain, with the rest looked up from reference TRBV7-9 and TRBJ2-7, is DTGVSQNPRHKITKRGQNVTFRCDPISEHNRLYWYRQTLGQGPEFLTYFQNEAQLEKSRLLSDRFSAERPKGSFSTLEIQRTEQGDSAMYLCASAGQASYEQYFGPGTRLTVT.

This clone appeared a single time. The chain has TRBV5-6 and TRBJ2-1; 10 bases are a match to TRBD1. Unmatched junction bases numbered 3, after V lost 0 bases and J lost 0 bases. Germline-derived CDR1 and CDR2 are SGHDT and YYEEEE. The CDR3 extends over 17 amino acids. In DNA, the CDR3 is TGTGCCAGCAGCTTGGCCCGGACAGGGGGCTCCTACAATGAGCAGTTCTTC. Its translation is CASSLARTGGSYNEQFF.